The sequence of this TCR beta chain was determined in a study of shared clonotypes between healthy human individuals. This CDR3 contains 14 residues. Trimming took off 2 bases at V and 7 bases at J, with 16 bases between the two ends. Per germline, CDR1 SGHNT and CDR2 YYREEE (reference sequence). The assay was immunoSEQ multiplex PCR, and TCRdb's table has in-frame clones only and misses some. This table has about 2.2 million clones, about 92% appearing once. CD45RO-negative CD8 cells positively selected for CCR7 made up the naive population, which excluded terminally differentiated effector memory CD45RA+ cells.

The sample taken for sequencing was naive CD8+ T cells from PBMCs. This receptor was obtained from a young man in good health. Some clones in this sample may be carry-over from other donors' samples. This chain links TRBV5-4 with TRBJ2-7, with D possibly matching TRBD1 (6 bases). The CDR3 is CASSFNGQPREQYF. CDR3 nucleotide sequence: TGTGCCAGCAGCTTCAATGGACAGCCTAGGGAGCAGTACTTC.